The 30 T cell receptor beta chains reported below all come from one sample, sequenced in a study of cytomegalovirus exposure and HLA in healthy donors. Vbeta (60) and Jbeta (13) primers were used in the PCR. This table comes from immunoSEQ multiplex PCR, and its TCRdb copy is limited to in-frame clones, with some not included. In the table there are roughly 160,000 clones, 75% of which are singletons. The sample comprised PBMCs. Receptor source: a woman aged 40 to 49 in good health and CMV-seropositive.

In the case of this clone: A junction boundary mismatches the germline segment, possibly from a read error. This sequence joins TRBV6-1 and TRBJ2-7, with 8 bases aligning to TRBD1. CDR1 MNHNS and CDR2 SASEGT come from the germline V gene. The CDR3 loop spans 14 amino acids. This CDR3 reads CTSARQGNNYEQYF. The DNA of the CDR3 is TGTACCAGCGCTAGACAGGGGAATAACTACGAGCAGTACTTC.

The V and J genes are TRBV2 and TRBJ2-7; D might be TRBD1 (6 bases). The germline gives CDR1 SNHLY, CDR2 FYNNEI. The CDR3 spans 15 residues. V lost 3 bases and J 3 bases, leaving 15 bases between the germline ends. The CDR3 nucleotides read TGTGCCAGCAGTGAGTCACAGGGCTCTCACTACGAGCAGTACTTC. This translates into CASSESQGSHYEQYF.

The chain has TRBV5-1 and TRBJ2-2, with D perhaps matching TRBD1 (6 bases). Trimming took 5 bases from V and 6 from J, leaving 14 bases between them. CDR3 length equals 14 residues. Germline CDR1 SGHRS, CDR2 YFSETQ. The CDR3 DNA sequence: TGCGCCAGCAGACCCAACAGGGACGCCGGGGAGCTGTTTTTT. Translation gives CASRPNRDAGELFF.

V gene TRBV28 combines with J gene TRBJ1-1; D unclear. The ends were cut back, 10 bases at V and 1 base at J, with 10 bases in the middle. Looked up from germline, CDR1 is MDHEN and CDR2 is SYDVKM. The CDR3 covers 12 residues. This chain's CDR3 is CAIRRANTEAFF. The CDR3 nucleotides read TGTGCCATCCGAAGAGCGAACACTGAAGCTTTCTTT.

This chain links TRBV10-3 with TRBJ2-5; 12 bases line up with TRBD1. The V gene's germline CDR1 is ENHRY and CDR2 SYGVKD. Trimming removed 10 bases from V and 5 bases from J; junction bases left unmatched: 8. The CDR3 totals 14 residues. Here the CDR3 DNA reads TGTGCCAGCTCCGGGACAGGGGGCTGGGAGACCCAGTACTTC. It codes for CASSGTGGWETQYF.

The chain employs TRBV5-4 and TRBJ2-7; 7 bases match TRBD2. With V trimmed by 0 bases and J by 0 bases, 3 bases remained unmatched. CDR1 is SGHNT and CDR2 is YYREEE in the germline V gene (reference sequence). The CDR3 covers 15 residues. As DNA, the CDR3 is TGTGCCAGCAGCTTGGGGGCTAGCGGCTCCTACGAGCAGTACTTC. This translates into CASSLGASGSYEQYF.

This clone was counted a few times. The rearrangement joins TRBV2 to TRBJ2-2; maybe TRBD2 (5 bases). The CDR3 runs to 15 residues. Trimming removed 3 bases at V and 0 bases at J, with 8 bases between. Per the germline V gene, CDR1 is SNHLY and CDR2 is FYNNEI. The CDR3: CASSEDWTNTGELFF. In nucleotides, the CDR3 is TGTGCCAGCAGTGAGGACTGGACGAACACCGGGGAGCTGTTTTTT.

This clone has more than one count but fewer than ten. The V gene is TRBV7-2, the J gene TRBJ1-1; 7 bases agree with TRBD1. The CDR3 is 17 amino acids. Trimming removed 0 bases from V and 0 bases from J; junction bases left unmatched: 7. Germline V gene sequence: CDR1 SGHTA, CDR2 FQGNSA. CDR3 sequence (DNA): TGTGCCAGCAGCTTAGCTGTCGGGGACAGCTTGAACACTGAAGCTTTCTTT. It specifies CASSLAVGDSLNTEAFF.

This clone came up a few times. The gene calls are TRBV10-2 and TRBJ2-1, with 7 bases aligning to TRBD2. Germline CDR1 WSHSY, CDR2 SAAADI. V lost 1 base and J lost 15; bases outside the gene matches: 6. The CDR3 covers 12 residues. The CDR3 protein is CASSELGTKGFF. The DNA of the CDR3 is TGCGCCAGCAGTGAGTTGGGGACTAAGGGGTTCTTC.

This rearrangement joins TRBV27 to TRBJ2-1, with 9 bases identical to TRBD2. The CDR3 loop spans 17 amino acids. The trim removed 5 bases at V and 7 bases at J, leaving 15 bases unmatched. Looked up from germline, CDR1 is MNHEY and CDR2 is SMNVEV (reference sequence). CDR3 in DNA: TGTGCCAGCAGTCCTCTCTCTTTAGCGGGAGTCTTGAATGAGCAGTTCTTC. Translation gives CASSPLSLAGVLNEQFF.

The rearrangement links TRBV18 to TRBJ2-7; D possibly corresponds to TRBD2 (6 bases). CDR3 length: 16 amino acids. Looked up from germline, CDR1 is KGHSH and CDR2 is LQKENI. V lost 3 bases to trimming and J lost 0 bases, with 15 bases between them. The CDR3 loop is CASSPRRDLSSYEQYF. CDR3 DNA sequence: TGTGCCAGCTCACCGCGCCGGGACTTGAGCTCCTACGAGCAGTACTTC.

As to this clone: Other nucleotide sequences from this sample produce the same CDR3. The chain uses TRBV18 and TRBJ2-5; possible D gene TRBD2, 6 bases. This CDR3 spans 13 amino acids. The V gene's germline CDR1 is KGHSH and CDR2 LQKENI. With 2 bases removed from V and 3 bases from J, the gap between germline ends came to 7 bases. CDR3 DNA: TGTGCCAGCTCACCAGGACTAAAAGAGACCCAGTACTTC. This translates into CASSPGLKETQYF.

This chain uses TRBV12-5 with TRBJ2-2; 10 nucleotides line up with TRBD1. Per the germline V gene, CDR1 is LGHNT and CDR2 is FRNRAP. CDR3 size: 16 residues. The V segment lost 5 bases and the J segment 7 bases; nucleotides outside the gene matches: 10. CDR3 nucleotides: TGTGCTAGTGGTCACTACGGGACAGGGGACGTCGGGGAGCTGTTTTTT. It yields the protein CASGHYGTGDVGELFF.

This clone was seen only a few times. The V gene is TRBV18, the J gene TRBJ2-5, with D maybe TRBD2 (5 bases). The CDR3 has 14 residues. V gave up 4 bases and J gave up 8 bases, with 17 bases separating them. Germline assignment: CDR1 KGHSH and CDR2 LQKENI. CDR3 in amino acids: CASSHESGVKTQYF. DNA of the CDR3: TGTGCCAGCTCACACGAGTCCGGGGTTAAAACCCAGTACTTC.

The rearrangement uses TRBV27 and TRBJ1-1, with TRBD1 matching 9 bases. The germline CDR1 and CDR2 sequences are MNHEY and SMNVEV (reference sequence). The CDR3 consists of 18 residues. The ends lost 4 bases at V and 1 base at J; junction bases unmatched: 13. The CDR3 loop reads CASSSPAGQGLENTEAFF. The CDR3 bases are TGTGCCAGCAGTTCCCCCGCAGGACAGGGGTTAGAGAACACTGAAGCTTTCTTT.

The gene calls are TRBV6-5 and TRBJ2-1, with 8 bases lining up with TRBD2. The V segment lost 6 bases and the J segment 14 bases; nucleotides outside the gene matches: 15. The CDR3 has 14 amino acids. Germline CDR1 reads MNHEY; CDR2 reads SVGAGI. CDR3 residues: CASSPVTGRREEFF. The DNA for the CDR3 is TGTGCCAGCAGCCCCGTTACGGGTCGGCGGGAGGAGTTCTTC.

This chain links TRBV7-8 with TRBJ2-5; TRBD1 matches at 9 bases. In germline, CDR1 is SGHVS, CDR2 FQNEAQ. With V trimmed by 2 bases and J by 3 bases, 7 bases remained unmatched. The CDR3 length is 16 residues. The CDR3 region is CASSLFGDRAEETQYF. CDR3 DNA sequence: TGTGCCAGCAGCTTATTTGGGGACAGGGCGGAAGAGACCCAGTACTTC.

The chain uses TRBV9 and TRBJ1-4; D perhaps matches TRBD1 (6 bases). Germline-derived CDR1 and CDR2 are SGDLS and YYNGEE. Trimming removed 4 bases from V and 10 bases from J, with 20 bases in between. The CDR3 loop spans 15 amino acids. In nucleotides, the CDR3 is TGTGCCAGCAGCCCTACGGGCGAAAGAGGGGGAAAACTGTTTTTT. Its protein is CASSPTGERGGKLFF.

The CDR3: CATYDWRIYGYTF. CDR3 in DNA: TGTGCCACCTACGACTGGAGAATCTACGGCTACACCTTC. This chain links TRBV19 with TRBJ1-2; D is unresolved. Looked up from germline, CDR1 is LNHDA and CDR2 is SQIVND (reference sequence). The CDR3 covers 13 residues. With 10 bases removed from V and 8 bases from J, the gap between germline ends came to 20 bases. Together with reference TRBV19 and TRBJ1-2, the CDR3 gives the full variable domain: DGGITQSPKYLFRKEGQNVTLSCEQNLNHDAMYWYRQDPGQGLRLIYYSQIVNDFQKGDIAEGYSVSREKKESFPLTVTSAQKNPTAFYLCATYDWRIYGYTFGSGTRLTVV.

This chain connects TRBV29-1 to TRBJ2-7, with 10 bases lining up with TRBD1. J was trimmed by 2 bases and V by 5 bases; bases with no gene match: 9. This CDR3 spans 15 amino acids. Germline CDR1 reads SQVTM; CDR2 reads ANQGSEA. The CDR3 spells CSVIRDRGLPYEQYF. In DNA form, the CDR3 reads TGCAGCGTTATCCGGGACAGGGGACTCCCCTACGAGCAGTACTTC.

This clone has a handful of counts. This CDR3 is CASSPRGATNEKLFF. The CDR3 DNA reads as TGTGCCAGCAGCCCAAGGGGTGCAACTAATGAAAAACTGTTTTTT. The V and J genes are TRBV6-1 and TRBJ1-4, with a tentative D call TRBD1 (5 bases). The CDR3 contains 15 residues. V shed 6 bases and J shed 0 bases, with 11 bases lying between them. Germline V gene sequence: CDR1 MNHNS, CDR2 SASEGT.

This sequence joins TRBV27 and TRBJ1-1; D is uncertain. Germline CDR1 MNHEY, CDR2 SMNVEV (reference sequence). V lost 2 bases and J 8 bases, leaving 21 bases between the germline ends. The CDR3 totals 16 residues. The CDR3 loop is CASSLRSSPSPSEAFF. CDR3 coding DNA: TGTGCCAGCAGTTTACGATCTAGTCCAAGTCCATCGGAAGCTTTCTTT.

In this sample, this clone turned up a few times. V usage is TRBV19 and J usage is TRBJ1-1; the D is unclear. CDR1 is LNHDA, CDR2 SQIVND, per germline (reference sequence). The CDR3 is 16 amino acids. Deletions cut 4 bases from V and 0 bases from J, with 15 bases between. The CDR3 loop reads CASSTSLGYMNTEAFF. As DNA, the CDR3 is TGTGCCAGTAGTACTTCATTGGGCTATATGAACACTGAAGCTTTCTTT.

The CDR3 loop is CASSWRDREAFF. The CDR3 nucleotides are TGTGCCAGCAGCTGGCGGGACCGTGAAGCTTTCTTT. The chain is built from TRBV7-9 and TRBJ1-1; D is possibly TRBD1 (5 bases). The CDR3 covers 12 residues. The V gene's germline CDR1 is SEHNR and CDR2 FQNEAQ (reference sequence). V was pared by 4 bases and J by 7 bases, with 10 bases between. Full variable domain (remainder filled in from reference TRBV7-9 and TRBJ1-1): DTGVSQNPRHKITKRGQNVTFRCDPISEHNRLYWYRQTLGQGPEFLTYFQNEAQLEKSRLLSDRFSAERPKGSFSTLEIQRTEQGDSAMYLCASSWRDREAFFGQGTRLTVV.

About this clone itself: The sample has other DNA sequences that encode this CDR3 too. The V and J genes are TRBV11-2 and TRBJ1-5, with 9 bases that match TRBD1. After removal of 1 base from V and 4 bases from J, the junction contained 2 bases not matched to a gene. There are 15 residues in the CDR3. CDR1 SGHAT and CDR2 FQNNGV come from the germline V gene. CDR3 nucleotide sequence: TGTGCCAGCAGCTTAGGTGGGACAGGGAATCAGCCCCAGCATTTT. Translation: CASSLGGTGNQPQHF.

The chain recombines TRBV6-6 with TRBJ1-2, with 8 bases that match TRBD1. The length of the CDR3 is 13 residues. J gave up 7 bases and V 6 bases, and 7 bases lay outside the gene matches. Per germline, CDR1 MNHNY and CDR2 SVGAGI (reference sequence). The CDR3, as DNA: TGTGCCAGCAGGAACAGGGGGAAGTGTGGCTACACCTTC. Protein: CASRNRGKCGYTF.

V and J are TRBV30 and TRBJ1-2; D may be TRBD1 (5 bases). Per germline, CDR1 GTSNPN and CDR2 SVGIG (reference sequence). Trimming removed 1 base from V and 7 bases from J, with 10 bases in between. The CDR3 is 12 amino acids. The CDR3 loop is CAWSAGRGGYTF. Written as DNA, the CDR3 is TGTGCCTGGAGTGCAGGGCGAGGTGGCTACACCTTC.

The V and J genes are TRBV19 and TRBJ1-5; a weak D match, TRBD1 (5 bases). The V end lost 1 base, the J end lost 11 bases, and 9 bases lay between the germline ends. The CDR3 has 12 amino acids. Germline V lookup: CDR1 LNHDA, CDR2 SQIVND (reference sequence). For the CDR3, the DNA is TGTGCCAGTAGTATAGGGGCAGGGACCCAGCATTTT. The encoded protein is CASSIGAGTQHF.

The chain is built from TRBV6-6 and TRBJ2-2; TRBD1 agrees at 8 bases. Germline V CDR1 and CDR2: MNHNY, SVGAGI (reference sequence). V was clipped by 2 bases and J by 1 base; unmatched bases: 0. CDR3 length equals 15 residues. The CDR3 DNA is TGTGCCAGCAGTTACGGGACAGGGAACACCGGGGAGCTGTTTTTT. Its protein is CASSYGTGNTGELFF.

The rearrangement links TRBV30 to TRBJ1-2; TRBD1 matches at 7 bases. Germline V gene data show CDR1 as GTSNPN and CDR2 as SVGIG (reference sequence). Trimming cost V 5 bases and J 6 bases; bases outside gene matches: 9. The CDR3 contains 13 residues. CDR3 sequence (DNA): TGTGCCTGGCGGAGACAGGGAGGTCATGGCTACACCTTC. It codes for CAWRRQGGHGYTF.